What follows are 15 T cell receptor beta chains derived from one specimen sequenced in a study of stem cell transplantation in POMP-related autoinflammatory disease. Sequencing used immunoSEQ multiplex PCR; TCRdb keeps in-frame clones, though not all of them. The sample shows under 9,500 clones, 88% of them seen only once. The source was CD8+ T cells from PBMCs, collected after stem cell transplantation. Every receptor here comes from a human patient with POMP-related autoinflammation and immune dysregulation (PRAID). The graft donor may be the source of some T cells.

The rearrangement links TRBV28 to TRBJ2-1, with unresolved D. Trimming removed 6 bases at V and 8 bases at J, with 17 bases between. In germline, CDR1 is MDHEN, CDR2 SYDVKM. The CDR3 extends over 14 amino acids. CDR3 DNA sequence: TGTGCCAGCAGAGGCGGTCGGGCGGCCCATGAGCAGTTCTTC. Translating gives CASRGGRAAHEQFF.

The rearrangement uses TRBV4-2 and TRBJ2-7; 8 bases fit TRBD2. The CDR3 length is 16 residues. The J segment lost 7 bases and the V segment lost 3 bases, leaving 14 bases of the junction unmatched. Germline CDR1 is LGHNA and CDR2 is YNFKEQ. CDR3 residues: CASSHSLAGRFKEQYF. The CDR3 DNA is TGTGCCAGCAGCCACTCTCTAGCGGGCAGGTTTAAGGAGCAGTACTTC.

V is TRBV9 and J is TRBJ2-2, with 10 bases fitting TRBD1. With 0 bases clipped from V and 6 bases from J, the junction kept 2 bases outside the gene matches. The germline gives CDR1 SGDLS, CDR2 YYNGEE. The CDR3 length is 15 residues. The CDR3 is CASSVGGTGAGELFF. The CDR3 DNA reads as TGTGCCAGCAGCGTAGGAGGGACAGGGGCCGGGGAGCTGTTTTTT.

The chain joins TRBV6-6 to TRBJ2-5; possibly TRBD2 for D (6 bases). V was trimmed by 3 bases and J by 5 bases, leaving 16 bases between them. CDR3 length: 15 residues. Germline loops: CDR1 MNHNY, CDR2 SVGAGI (reference sequence). The CDR3 spells CASSYFVGSVETQYF. The DNA for the CDR3 is TGTGCCAGCAGTTATTTTGTCGGGAGCGTGGAGACCCAGTACTTC.

The chain links TRBV27 to TRBJ2-7; 7 bases fit TRBD2. CDR3 size: 15 residues. The germline V gene has CDR1 MNHEY and CDR2 SMNVEV (reference sequence). The V segment lost 6 bases and the J segment 7 bases; nucleotides outside the gene matches: 15. In DNA, the CDR3 is TGTGCCAGCAGGGAATCTAGCGGATGGGGCAGAGAGCAGTACTTC. It codes for CASRESSGWGREQYF.

This chain uses TRBV30 with TRBJ2-7, with a possible D match to TRBD2 (6 bases). Germline V CDR1 and CDR2: GTSNPN, SVGIG (reference sequence). CDR3 length: 15 amino acids. The V and J ends lost 4 bases and 1 base respectively, with 17 bases between them. CDR3 sequence reads: CAWTPSSGGSYEQYF. CDR3 in DNA: TGTGCCTGGACTCCGAGTAGCGGAGGTTCCTACGAGCAGTACTTC.

The chain uses TRBV15 and TRBJ1-3, with D possibly being TRBD1 (5 bases). The germline V and J ends were trimmed by 3 bases and 0 bases, with 12 bases remaining between them. Germline CDR1 is LNHNV and CDR2 is YYDKDF (reference sequence). This CDR3 contains 16 residues. CDR3 nucleotide sequence: TGTGCCACCAGCAGGGACAAGGGTTCCTCTGGAAACACCATATATTTT. It translates to CATSRDKGSSGNTIYF.

The table lists this clone with a count of one. This chain links TRBV7-9 with TRBJ1-5; the D gene is possibly TRBD1 (5 bases). Germline V lookup: CDR1 SEHNR, CDR2 FQNEAQ (reference sequence). The CDR3 length is 14 residues. Trimming shortened V by 2 bases and J by 7 bases, and 12 bases separated the two germline ends. For the CDR3, the DNA is TGTGCCAGCAGCTTATCAGGGTTTTCGCAGCCCCAGCATTTT. Translation gives CASSLSGFSQPQHF.

The V call is TRBV24-1, the J call TRBJ2-3; 9 bases line up with TRBD2. CDR3 length: 15 amino acids. Trimming at V came to 7 bases and at J to 0 bases, leaving 4 bases not matched to a gene. Germline CDR1 KGHDR, CDR2 SFDVKD. This chain's CDR3 is CATSPSGDSTDTQYF. Written as DNA, the CDR3 is TGTGCCACCAGCCCTAGCGGGGATAGCACAGATACGCAGTATTTT.

This sequence joins TRBV19 and TRBJ1-1; unclear D gene. The V end was cut by 3 bases, the J end by 0 bases, with 11 bases between. The CDR3 loop spans 15 amino acids. Looked up from germline, CDR1 is LNHDA and CDR2 is SQIVND (reference sequence). CDR3 protein: CASSMGRNMNTEAFF. In DNA form, the CDR3 reads TGTGCCAGTAGTATGGGCAGAAACATGAACACTGAAGCTTTCTTT.

This sequence joins TRBV25-1 and TRBJ2-7; a possible D gene is TRBD2 (5 bases). CDR1 MGHDK and CDR2 SYGVNS come from the germline V gene. Trimming took off 6 bases at V and 6 bases at J, with 15 bases between the two ends. The CDR3 is made up of 13 amino acids. The CDR3 reads CASRVGVSGEQYF. The CDR3 coding sequence is TGTGCCAGCAGGGTCGGGGTCTCAGGCGAGCAGTACTTC.

The chain uses TRBV5-1 and TRBJ2-1; 7 bases fit TRBD1. After removal of 4 bases from V and 6 bases from J, the junction contained 16 bases not matched to a gene. CDR1 and CDR2 from the germline V gene are SGHRS and YFSETQ. CDR3 length equals 17 residues. CDR3 residues: CASSPDATGLFFNEQFF. The DNA for the CDR3 is TGCGCCAGCAGCCCAGATGCGACAGGGTTATTCTTCAATGAGCAGTTCTTC.

The genes are TRBV4-1 and TRBJ2-7; D is perhaps TRBD1 (5 bases). The CDR3 length is 15 residues. Trimming took off 3 bases at V and 5 bases at J, with 17 bases between the two ends. Germline assignment: CDR1 MGHRA and CDR2 YSYEKL. CDR3 coding DNA: TGCGCCAGCAGCCATGTTCATCAGGGTTCCCACGAGCAGTACTTC. It codes for CASSHVHQGSHEQYF.

The chain employs TRBV10-2 and TRBJ1-5, with TRBD1 as a possible D gene (5 bases). Deletions cut 2 bases from V and 4 bases from J, with 9 bases between. This CDR3 spans 14 amino acids. Per germline, CDR1 WSHSY and CDR2 SAAADI. CDR3 bases: TGCGCCAGCAGTGAGGGGGGACGGAATCAGCCCCAGCATTTT. This encodes CASSEGGRNQPQHF.

V usage is TRBV27 and J usage is TRBJ2-1, with a possible D match to TRBD2 (7 bases). CDR3 length equals 15 residues. Trimming shortened V by 2 bases and J by 4 bases, and 12 bases separated the two germline ends. Looked up from germline, CDR1 is MNHEY and CDR2 is SMNVEV (reference sequence). The CDR3 protein is CASSLGGGPYNEQFF. CDR3 DNA sequence: TGTGCCAGCAGTTTAGGCGGGGGCCCTTACAATGAGCAGTTCTTC.